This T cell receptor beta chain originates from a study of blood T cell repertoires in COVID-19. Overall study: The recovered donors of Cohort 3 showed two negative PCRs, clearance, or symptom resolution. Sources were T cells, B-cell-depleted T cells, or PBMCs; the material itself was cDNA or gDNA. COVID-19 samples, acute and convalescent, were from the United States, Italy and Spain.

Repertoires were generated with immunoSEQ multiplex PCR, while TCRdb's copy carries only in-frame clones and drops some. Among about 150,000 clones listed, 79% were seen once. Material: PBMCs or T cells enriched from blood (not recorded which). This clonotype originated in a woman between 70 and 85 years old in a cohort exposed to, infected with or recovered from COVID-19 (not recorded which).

DNA of the CDR3: TGTGCCACCCGCCGTAGGGGACTAGCGGGAGGGACAGATACGCAGTATTTT. The encoded protein is CATRRRGLAGGTDTQYF. The chain carries TRBV19 and TRBJ2-3, with TRBD2 identical over 16 bases. Unmatched junction bases numbered 10, after V lost 10 bases and J lost 3 bases. This CDR3 is built from 17 residues. Germline CDR1 is LNHDA and CDR2 is SQIVND (reference sequence).